This TCR beta chain was found in a study of blood T cell repertoires in COVID-19 (dated by TCRdb to the early 2020s). At the level of the whole study: Collaborator samples came from the United States, Italy and Spain and covered acute and convalescent phases of COVID-19. The prospective study material was composed of cDNA or gDNA derived from T cells, B-cell-depleted T cells, or PBMCs. Subjects who had been exposed to COVID-19, were actively infected with it, or had recovered from it provided the deeply sampled blood TCRbeta repertoires that made up the dataset. The repertoires were released in a freely available public database meant as a resource for research on the immune response to SARS-CoV-2. The samples were drawn from two sources: the first 160 participants of the ongoing ImmuneRACE study, and fewer than 1,500 subjects contributed by 6 global collaborators. The sample metadata nearly always contained a de-identified subject ID, COVID-19 status, age in years and sex. HLA class I and class II types, where available, came from metadata supplied by the sample provider rather than from assay-based typing. Overall study outcomes, separate from this receptor: The quantity of clinical and demographic metadata differed by source and by participant and was supplied without curation.

In regard to this clone: Its antigen is unknown. The input lacks base qualities; no much larger clone sits a single base away. The sample holds other DNA sequences that translate to the same CDR3.

Collaborating institutions collected whole blood in K2EDTA tubes following their own protocols. For TCRbeta analysis, collaborator samples were shipped as frozen whole blood, as isolated PBMCs, or as DNA extracted from either sample type. The CDR1 and CDR2 encoded by the germline V gene are MDHEN and SYDVKM. From cysteine to phenylalanine, the CDR3 is 14 amino acids long. Left in the record is the CDR3 DNA by itself, 42 bases read in frame from the first base. A distance of 8 bases separates the germline ends of V and J, which lose 2 bases and 1 base respectively. TCRbeta CDR3 regions were amplified from genomic DNA by means of the immunoSEQ Assay, a bias-controlled multiplex PCR. From the authors' description of their analysis: The number of nucleated cells in each sample was estimated from the amplification of reference gene primers within the assay. To quantify the absolute abundance of each unique TCRbeta CDR3 rearrangement, sequence reads were collapsed and filtered. For each sample, productive Simpson clonality was calculated by taking the square root of Simpson's diversity index across productive rearrangements. What TCRdb holds here is the immuneACCESS table cut down to in-frame rearrangements. Part of the clones is not present; checked against another copy, under half of the missing clones reflect an unresolved V gene, and the others are unexplained. From that table come the V and J calls and clone size; the DNA was used to work out D and trimming. The sample yields around 180,000 clones; roughly 70% were counted once. The top ten hold 2.5% to 3% of the sample.

The sequenced material came from peripheral blood. This receptor chain uses TRBV28 and TRBJ1-1; a weak D assignment points to TRBD1 (5 bases agree). This clonotype was sampled from a woman over 75 with acute or convalescent COVID-19. At the DNA level, the sequence is TGTGCCAGCAGTTTAGGCGACAGGAACACTGAAGCTTTCTTT. It specifies CASSLGDRNTEAFF.